This T cell receptor beta chain originates from a study of identical twins. This clonotype was observed a few times. Its antigen is as yet unknown. TCRdb analysed the 5' RACE reads with MiXCR anew, one entry per CDR3 protein. The sample lists about 200,000 distinct CDR3 sequences, roughly 15% occurring once. V was trimmed by 0 bases and J by 4 bases, leaving 13 bases between them. In germline, CDR1 is SGHAT, CDR2 FQNNGV. The CDR3 length is 15 residues. General study findings and limits: The analysis was cross-sectional rather than longitudinal within donors.

This sample was shared with a second study, whose subject was T cells expressing NK-cell markers. This second study says: According to the study, TCR beta repertoires originated from sorted CD3+CD56+NKG2C+, CD3+CD56+NKG2C- and CD3+CD56-NKG2C+ T cells. In several donors, these clonotypes also led the CD3+CD56-NKG2C+ fraction.

The source material was CD8+ T cells sorted from blood. The V call is TRBV11-2, the J call TRBJ2-7, with a possible D match to TRBD1 (7 bases). This receptor was identified in a woman aged 18 to 35 in good health. The DNA of the CDR3 is TGTGCCAGCAGCTTAGAGGGCAGGGGGGAGTACGAGCAGTACTTC. Protein product: CASSLEGRGEYEQYF.